This passage covers 17 T cell receptor beta chains from one sample sequenced in a study of pediatric ulcerative colitis. Generated by immunoSEQ multiplex PCR, the TCRdb table keeps only in-frame clones and is missing some. The sample has around 65,000 clones, 77% seen once. The sequencing input was blood. The receptors come from a boy younger than 18 with moderate ulcerative colitis.

The V and J genes are TRBV15 and TRBJ2-6, with D unresolved. CDR3 length: 12 residues. Trimming cost V 3 bases and J 14 bases, with 11 bases left between them. Germline CDR1 is LNHNV and CDR2 is YYDKDF (reference sequence). The CDR3 reads CATSRDTDFLTF. The DNA for the CDR3 is TGTGCCACCAGCAGGGATACTGACTTCCTGACTTTC.

The chain combines TRBV7-3 with TRBJ1-2, with D tentatively TRBD1 (6 bases). The V gene's germline CDR1 is SGHTA and CDR2 FQGTGA. The CDR3 consists of 17 residues. V gave up 0 bases and J gave up 8 bases, with 22 bases separating them. In DNA, the CDR3 is TGTGCCAGCAGCTTAACCCGGGACATGGCCGACGTTGGAGGCTACACCTTC. Translating it yields CASSLTRDMADVGGYTF.

This chain links TRBV7-3 with TRBJ1-5, with TRBD1 as a possible D gene (5 bases). CDR1 is SGHTA and CDR2 is FQGTGA in the germline V gene. Trimming took off 0 bases at V and 6 bases at J, with 6 bases between the two ends. This CDR3 has 13 amino acids. CDR3 nucleotides: TGTGCCAGCAGCTTAACAACAGGTCAGCCCCAGCATTTT. As protein: CASSLTTGQPQHF.

The chain couples TRBV7-9 to TRBJ2-1; D may be TRBD2 (5 bases). The V gene's germline CDR1 is SEHNR and CDR2 FQNEAQ (reference sequence). The V and J ends lost 2 bases and 4 bases respectively, with 15 bases between them. The CDR3 loop spans 16 amino acids. CDR3 bases: TGTGCCAGCAGCTTACCGCGCCACCGGGAATACAATGAGCAGTTCTTC. Its protein is CASSLPRHREYNEQFF.

This rearrangement joins TRBV7-9 to TRBJ1-3; D is ambiguous. Trimming took off 5 bases at V and 2 bases at J, with 10 bases between the two ends. This CDR3 is built from 14 residues. CDR1 is SEHNR, CDR2 FQNEAQ, per germline (reference sequence). CDR3 bases: TGTGCCAGCAGCCACGATGGGGCTGGAAACACCATATATTTT. Amino acids: CASSHDGAGNTIYF.

This clone appeared a few times. The genes are TRBV7-9 and TRBJ2-1, with D perhaps TRBD1 (6 bases). Trimming left V 1 base short and J 3 bases short, with 10 bases between. Germline-derived CDR1 and CDR2 are SEHNR and FQNEAQ (reference sequence). The CDR3 spans 15 residues. The CDR3 sequence: CASSLDRAGYNEQFF. CDR3 DNA: TGTGCCAGCAGCTTAGACAGGGCCGGCTACAATGAGCAGTTCTTC.

The V gene is TRBV6-1, the J gene TRBJ1-2; D perhaps matches TRBD1 (6 bases). From germline, CDR1 is MNHNS and CDR2 SASEGT. V lost 6 bases, J lost 4 bases, and 15 bases lay in between. This CDR3 has 14 amino acids. CDR3 DNA sequence: TGTGCCAGCAGAGGGGGGGCCATCCTCTATGGCTACACCTTC. The encoded protein is CASRGGAILYGYTF.

This clone was counted a few times. This chain joins TRBV7-3 and TRBJ1-1; D not certain. CDR1 and CDR2 from the germline V gene are SGHTA and FQGTGA. Trimming removed 5 bases from V and 3 bases from J, with 13 bases in between. The CDR3 extends over 14 amino acids. The CDR3 DNA follows: TGTGCCAGCAGCCCAACGACATTTCACACTGAAGCTTTCTTT. This gives the protein CASSPTTFHTEAFF.

This clone was seen a handful of times. The chain couples TRBV4-1 to TRBJ2-7, with D unclear. The germline gives CDR1 MGHRA, CDR2 YSYEKL. The CDR3 covers 14 residues. Trimming shortened V by 0 bases and J by 2 bases, and 8 bases separated the two germline ends. The CDR3 protein is CASSQEAGTYEQYF. The DNA for the CDR3 is TGCGCCAGCAGCCAAGAAGCCGGAACCTACGAGCAGTACTTC.

In this sample, this clone turned up a few times. The chain couples TRBV27 to TRBJ2-5; D is unresolved. V was trimmed by 6 bases and J by 4 bases, leaving 18 bases between them. This CDR3 is built from 15 residues. Germline V gene sequence: CDR1 MNHEY, CDR2 SMNVEV (reference sequence). CDR3 sequence reads: CASSSLWGSLETQYF. In DNA form, the CDR3 reads TGTGCCAGCAGCTCCTTATGGGGTAGCTTAGAGACCCAGTACTTC.

The chain joins TRBV5-4 to TRBJ2-7, with D hard to call. Looked up from germline, CDR1 is SGHNT and CDR2 is YYREEE (reference sequence). This CDR3 contains 13 residues. Trimming removed 1 base from V and 5 bases from J, with 10 bases in between. CDR3 sequence (DNA): TGTGCCAGCAGCTTGACTGGGATCGACGAGCAGTACTTC. It is translated as CASSLTGIDEQYF.

J is TRBJ1-3 and V is TRBV13; D call uncertain. This CDR3 is built from 14 residues. Germline V CDR1 and CDR2: PRHDT, FYEKMQ (reference sequence). The V end lost 2 bases, the J end lost 4 bases, and 9 bases lay between the germline ends. Written as DNA, the CDR3 is TGTGCCAGCAGCTTATCGGCCCCAGGAAACACCATATATTTT. Translated: CASSLSAPGNTIYF.

CDR3 in DNA: TGTGCCGGGGTCGGGCCGTTTCAAGAGACCCAGTACTTC. This gives the protein CAGVGPFQETQYF. The chain links TRBV2 to TRBJ2-5, with unresolved D. The germline gives CDR1 SNHLY, CDR2 FYNNEI. CDR3 length: 13 amino acids. Trimming removed 11 bases from V and 2 bases from J, with 15 bases in between.

Only one count was recorded for this clone. CDR3: CAWSEGTSGSWKETQYF. CDR3 DNA: TGTGCCTGGAGTGAAGGGACTAGCGGGAGTTGGAAAGAGACCCAGTACTTC. The chain has TRBV30 and TRBJ2-5; 14 bases align to TRBD2. There are 17 residues in the CDR3. Germline V gene sequence: CDR1 GTSNPN, CDR2 SVGIG (reference sequence). Trimming took 1 base from V and 3 from J; bases not matched to a gene: 7.

This rearrangement joins TRBV4-1 to TRBJ2-7; 8 nucleotides line up with TRBD2. The length of the CDR3 is 15 residues. With V trimmed by 2 bases and J by 5 bases, 8 bases remained unmatched. Per the germline V gene, CDR1 is MGHRA and CDR2 is YSYEKL. CDR3 sequence (DNA): TGCGCCAGCAGCCAAACCCCTCGGGGGGGGGACGAGCAGTACTTC. Translating gives CASSQTPRGGDEQYF.

This rearrangement joins TRBV4-3 to TRBJ2-2, with 10 bases identical to TRBD2. Germline CDR1 is LGHNA and CDR2 is YSLEER. The CDR3 is 16 residues long. The V gene end was trimmed by 0 bases and the J gene end by 9 bases; junction bases not matched to a gene: 7. The CDR3 loop reads CASSQDLAGAKRELFF. CDR3 DNA sequence: TGCGCCAGCAGCCAAGATCTAGCGGGAGCGAAGAGGGAGCTGTTTTTT.

The chain couples TRBV11-1 to TRBJ1-1; no clear D. CDR3 length: 16 amino acids. The V gene's germline CDR1 is SGHAT and CDR2 FQDESV (reference sequence). V was cut by 5 bases and J by 0 bases, with 16 bases left in between. The CDR3 loop is CASSPNIGGLNTEAFF. DNA of the CDR3: TGTGCCAGCAGCCCCAATATAGGCGGACTGAACACTGAAGCTTTCTTT. The whole variable domain, remainder taken from reference TRBV11-1 and TRBJ1-1, is EAEVAQSPRYKITEKSQAVAFWCDPISGHATLYWYRQILGQGPELLVQFQDESVVDDSQLPKDRFSAERLKGVDSTLKIQPAELGDSAMYLCASSPNIGGLNTEAFFGQGTRLTVV.